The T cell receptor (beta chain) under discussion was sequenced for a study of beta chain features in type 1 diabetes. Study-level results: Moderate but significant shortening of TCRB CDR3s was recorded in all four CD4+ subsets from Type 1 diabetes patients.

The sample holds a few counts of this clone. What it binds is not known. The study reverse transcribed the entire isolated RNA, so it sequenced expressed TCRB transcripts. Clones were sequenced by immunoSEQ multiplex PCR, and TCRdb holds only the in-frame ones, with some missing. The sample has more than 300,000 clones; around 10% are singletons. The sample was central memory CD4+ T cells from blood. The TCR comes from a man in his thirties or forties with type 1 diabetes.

The CDR3 DNA reads TGTGCCAGCAGTTCCCCGGGTGGCGCTAGCGGGTTAATCAAGACCCAGTACTTC. This encodes CASSSPGGASGLIKTQYF. V and J are TRBV27 and TRBJ2-5; TRBD2 matches at 8 bases. Germline V gives CDR1 MNHEY, CDR2 SMNVEV (reference sequence). The V segment lost 4 bases and the J segment 6 bases; nucleotides outside the gene matches: 19. The CDR3 runs 18 residues.